These 32 T cell receptor beta chains were all obtained from the same sample, sequenced in a study of cytomegalovirus exposure and HLA in healthy donors. The PCR was carried out with 60 Vbeta primers and 13 Jbeta primers. Some clones are missing from TCRdb's copy, which holds only in-frame ones; the method was immunoSEQ multiplex PCR. This sample has approximately 120,000 clones, with around 75% found just once. The sample comprised PBMCs. All receptors derive from a young man in good health and CMV-seronegative.

This rearrangement joins TRBV7-2 to TRBJ2-2, with 7 bases aligning to TRBD1. The CDR3 loop spans 16 amino acids. V lost 1 base, J lost 7 bases, and 9 bases stayed unmatched. CDR1 is SGHTA and CDR2 is FQGNSA in the germline V gene. Here the CDR3 DNA reads TGTGCCAGCAGCTTAGTGGATCTCAGGGGGAGCGGGGAGCTGTTTTTT. Residues: CASSLVDLRGSGELFF.

The chain employs TRBV6-5 and TRBJ1-2; TRBD1 matches 9 bases. The V and J ends lost 5 bases and 4 bases, in that order; junction bases with no gene match: 5. This CDR3 has 14 amino acids. Germline CDR1 reads MNHEY; CDR2 reads SVGAGI. CDR3: CASSRDRVGYGYTF. In DNA, the CDR3 is TGTGCCAGCAGTCGGGACAGGGTCGGCTATGGCTACACCTTC.

CDR3 DNA sequence: TGTGCCAGTACATCCGTTGGGACAGGATTAAACTCTGGGGCCAACGTCCTGACTTTC. It encodes CASTSVGTGLNSGANVLTF. This sequence joins TRBV19 and TRBJ2-6, with 8 bases that match TRBD1. Germline V CDR1 and CDR2: LNHDA, SQIVND (reference sequence). The trim removed 7 bases at V and 0 bases at J, leaving 14 bases unmatched. This CDR3 has 19 residues.

A word on this clone: At one boundary the junction diverges from the germline segment, which might be a read error. The CDR3 loop reads CASIGGISSEQYF. The CDR3 DNA sequence: TGTGCCAGCATCGGCGGGATATCCTCCGAGCAGTACTTC. The gene calls are TRBV6-1 and TRBJ2-7, with a weak D call TRBD2 (6 bases). CDR1 is MNHNS, CDR2 SASEGT, per germline. The CDR3 spans 13 residues.

This clone came up a few times. CDR3: CASKVTDSSQHF. Written as DNA, the CDR3 is TGTGCCAGCAAAGTCACCGACAGCTCCCAGCATTTT. The chain recombines TRBV6-6 with TRBJ1-5, with a tentative D call TRBD1 (5 bases). The CDR3 has 12 amino acids. Germline CDR1 MNHNY, CDR2 SVGAGI (reference sequence). Trimming shortened V by 7 bases and J by 11 bases, and 15 bases separated the two germline ends.

CDR3 loop: CASSGPFGSSYEQYF. CDR3 in DNA: TGTGCCAGCAGCGGGCCCTTTGGGAGCTCCTACGAGCAGTACTTC. This rearrangement joins TRBV5-4 to TRBJ2-7; D may be TRBD2 (5 bases). Deletions cut 4 bases from V and 0 bases from J, with 14 bases between. Germline CDR1 is SGHNT and CDR2 is YYREEE (reference sequence). The CDR3 sequence is 15 residues long.

This clone came up a few times. The V gene is TRBV18, the J gene TRBJ1-5; tentative D call: TRBD1 (5 bases). V was pared by 3 bases and J by 5 bases, with 14 bases between. The germline V gene encodes CDR1 KGHSH and CDR2 LQKENI. The CDR3 has 15 residues. The CDR3 reads CASSPSTGGDQPQHF. DNA of the CDR3: TGTGCCAGCTCACCCTCGACTGGAGGGGATCAGCCCCAGCATTTT. The complete variable domain, with remaining parts taken from reference TRBV18 and TRBJ1-5, reads NAGVMQNPRHLVRRRGQEARLRCSPMKGHSHVYWYRQLPEEGLKFMVYLQKENIIDESGMPKERFSAEFPKEGPSILRIQQVVRGDSAAYFCASSPSTGGDQPQHFGDGTRLSIL.

The chain links TRBV7-2 to TRBJ1-5; 8 bases align to TRBD1. The CDR3 runs to 15 residues. Germline CDR1 and CDR2: SGHTA and FQGNSA. Germline trimming cut 1 base from V and 6 bases from J; bases unmatched to any gene: 5. CDR3 in amino acids: CASSLDQGASQPQHF. CDR3 in DNA: TGTGCCAGCAGCTTAGACCAGGGGGCTAGTCAGCCCCAGCATTTT.

Judged by abundance, this clone is medium-sized. J is TRBJ1-1 and V is TRBV12-2. TRBV12-2 is a listed pseudogene. CDR3 length equals 15 residues. CDR3 nucleotide sequence: TGTGCAAGTCGCAAACGAATAGGACGGGAGACTGAAGCTTTCTTT. This sequence encodes CASRKRIGRETEAFF.

The rearrangement links TRBV6-5 to TRBJ2-5; TRBD2 matches 13 bases. Germline values: CDR1 MNHEY, CDR2 SVGAGI. The CDR3 totals 15 residues. The junction had 4 bases not matched to a gene; V was cut back by 5 bases and J by 4 bases. CDR3 protein: CASSGTSGIRETQYF. The CDR3 nucleotides read TGTGCCAGCAGTGGGACTAGCGGGATTCGAGAGACCCAGTACTTC.

This CDR3 reads CASSQSRGRVSTYEQFF. The CDR3 nucleotides are TGCGCCAGCAGTCAATCGCGCGGCAGGGTGTCGACCTATGAGCAGTTCTTC. The chain recombines TRBV23-1 with TRBJ2-1; D possibly corresponds to TRBD1 (5 bases). TRBV23-1 qualifies as an ORF whose function is uncertain. The CDR3 has 17 residues. V lost 0 bases and J 8 bases, leaving 20 bases between the germline ends.

V usage is TRBV28 and J usage is TRBJ1-3; no definite D call. V was trimmed by 4 bases and J by 0 bases, leaving 10 bases between them. Germline lookup yields CDR1 MDHEN and CDR2 SYDVKM. The CDR3 spans 15 residues. This chain's CDR3 is CASSSHSGSGNTIYF. In DNA form, the CDR3 reads TGTGCCAGCAGTTCTCACTCCGGCTCTGGAAACACCATATATTTT.

CDR3 sequence: CASSPSRDPYGYTF. The DNA for the CDR3 is TGTGCCAGCTCACCGTCCAGGGATCCCTATGGCTACACCTTC. V is TRBV18 and J is TRBJ1-2, with D possibly matching TRBD1 (5 bases). The CDR3 contains 14 residues. Trimming took 3 bases from V and 4 from J, leaving 12 bases between them. In germline, CDR1 is KGHSH, CDR2 LQKENI.

CDR3 nucleotides: TGTGCCAGCAGACTGACAGGGAGCGTTGAAAAACTGTTTTTT. This encodes CASRLTGSVEKLFF. The chain joins TRBV27 to TRBJ1-4; 7 positions agree with TRBD1. Germline V lookup: CDR1 MNHEY, CDR2 SMNVEV (reference sequence). With 6 bases clipped from V and 7 bases from J, the junction kept 8 bases outside the gene matches. The CDR3 is 14 amino acids.

The V call is TRBV23-1, the J call TRBJ1-6; possible D gene TRBD1, 6 bases. TRBV23-1 is marked as an open reading frame, function uncertain. This CDR3 has 15 residues. V lost 0 bases and J 10 bases, leaving 13 bases between the germline ends. The CDR3 DNA sequence: TGCGCCAGCAGTCAATCAACAGGGAACGGGTCACCCCTCCACTTT. Translated: CASSQSTGNGSPLHF.

This clone was observed a handful of times. V gene TRBV27 combines with J gene TRBJ2-7; D is perhaps TRBD1 (6 bases). The CDR3 loop spans 13 amino acids. Trimming shortened V by 7 bases and J by 7 bases, and 17 bases separated the two germline ends. Per the germline V gene, CDR1 is MNHEY and CDR2 is SMNVEV (reference sequence). CDR3 protein: CASKVWGLGEQYF. CDR3 in DNA: TGTGCCAGCAAGGTTTGGGGGCTGGGTGAGCAGTACTTC.

This clone was seen only once. The J gene is TRBJ2-3, the V gene TRBV2; D is possibly TRBD2 (6 bases). From germline, CDR1 is SNHLY and CDR2 FYNNEI. The CDR3 length is 13 residues. CDR3: CASSSETTDTQYF. In DNA, the CDR3 is TGTGCTTCATCTAGCGAGACTACAGATACGCAGTATTTT.

This chain joins TRBV30 and TRBJ2-1; the D gene is possibly TRBD2 (6 bases). The CDR3 extends over 14 amino acids. The germline CDR1 and CDR2 sequences are GTSNPN and SVGIG (reference sequence). Trimming removed 2 bases from V and 2 bases from J, with 10 bases in between. The CDR3 coding sequence is TGTGCCTGGAGTAAGATAGCGGCCTACAATGAGCAGTTCTTC. Translation gives CAWSKIAAYNEQFF.

This chain connects TRBV7-8 to TRBJ2-6; D gene ambiguous. The CDR3 runs to 16 residues. V lost 1 base and J 0 bases, leaving 7 bases between the germline ends. From germline, CDR1 is SGHVS and CDR2 FQNEAQ. This CDR3 reads CASSLDRSSGANVLTF. The CDR3 DNA sequence: TGTGCCAGCAGCTTAGACAGAAGCTCTGGGGCCAACGTCCTGACTTTC.

In its sample, this clone was seen a few times. The V call is TRBV6-5, the J call TRBJ2-3; a weak D match, TRBD2 (6 bases). This CDR3 is 15 amino acids long. Germline V CDR1 and CDR2: MNHEY, SVGAGI. The V end was cut by 5 bases, the J end by 6 bases, with 18 bases between. The CDR3 coding sequence is TGTGCCAGCAGTACCGGGTTTACTGGGGGGGATACGCAGTATTTT. It codes for CASSTGFTGGDTQYF.

The chain employs TRBV4-1 and TRBJ1-4; no definite D call. Germline loops: CDR1 MGHRA, CDR2 YSYEKL. The CDR3 has 15 amino acids. V shed 7 bases and J shed 0 bases, with 12 bases lying between them. The CDR3 spells CASKPRSATNEKLFF. The CDR3 DNA sequence: TGCGCCAGCAAACCACGCAGCGCAACTAATGAAAAACTGTTTTTT.

The rearrangement joins TRBV6-6 to TRBJ1-2, with D unresolved. The CDR3 covers 13 residues. Deletions cut 2 bases from V and 8 bases from J, with 12 bases between. CDR1 is MNHNY and CDR2 is SVGAGI in the germline V gene (reference sequence). CDR3 loop: CASSYPGDEGYTF. The CDR3 bases are TGTGCCAGCAGTTACCCGGGAGATGAGGGCTACACCTTC.

CDR3 sequence: CASSSGNPSGQETQYF. CDR3 in DNA: TGTGCCAGCAGCTCTGGAAACCCTAGCGGGCAAGAGACCCAGTACTTC. The chain combines TRBV5-6 with TRBJ2-5; 8 bases agree with TRBD2. CDR3 size: 16 residues. Looked up from germline, CDR1 is SGHDT and CDR2 is YYEEEE. V trimming: 3 bases; J trimming: 2 bases; junction bases outside the gene matches: 9.

The rearrangement links TRBV5-1 to TRBJ2-5; no clear D. The CDR3 is made up of 13 amino acids. Trimming took off 4 bases at V and 1 base at J, with 8 bases between the two ends. Germline CDR1 SGHRS, CDR2 YFSETQ. The CDR3 is CASSATIQETQYF. CDR3 sequence (DNA): TGCGCCAGCAGCGCTACCATCCAAGAGACCCAGTACTTC.

The chain combines TRBV10-3 with TRBJ2-7; 10 bases are a match to TRBD2. This CDR3 region has 15 residues. The germline CDR1 and CDR2 sequences are ENHRY and SYGVKD. J was trimmed by 6 bases and V by 0 bases; bases with no gene match: 5. The CDR3 is CAISESASGRSEQYF. The CDR3 DNA reads TGTGCCATCAGTGAGTCGGCTAGCGGGAGATCCGAGCAGTACTTC.

On this clone itself: The same CDR3 can be traced to other DNA sequences in this sample. This chain links TRBV9 with TRBJ2-7, with D tentatively TRBD2 (5 bases). V was cut by 0 bases and J by 0 bases, with 10 bases left in between. This CDR3 region has 15 residues. Per the germline V gene, CDR1 is SGDLS and CDR2 is YYNGEE. The CDR3 DNA reads as TGTGCCAGCAGCGTAGGAGCAGGACTCTCCTACGAGCAGTACTTC. Residues: CASSVGAGLSYEQYF.

V is TRBV5-1 and J is TRBJ1-2, with 9 bases lining up with TRBD1. The ends lost 5 bases at V and 1 base at J; junction bases unmatched: 6. There are 15 residues in the CDR3. Looked up from germline, CDR1 is SGHRS and CDR2 is YFSETQ. The CDR3 loop reads CASRSGTGYNYGYTF. Written as DNA, the CDR3 is TGCGCCAGCAGATCCGGGACAGGGTATAACTATGGCTACACCTTC.

This chain uses TRBV18 with TRBJ1-1; D call uncertain. The CDR3 sequence is 15 residues long. Trimming cost V 1 base and J 2 bases, with 11 bases left between them. Germline CDR1 KGHSH, CDR2 LQKENI. As DNA, the CDR3 is TGTGCCAGCTCACCACAACCGGGAGGTAACACTGAAGCTTTCTTT. This sequence encodes CASSPQPGGNTEAFF.

V gene TRBV29-1 combines with J gene TRBJ1-1; D call uncertain. Trimming cost V 4 bases and J 7 bases, with 7 bases left between them. Germline V gene lookup returns CDR1 SQVTM and CDR2 ANQGSEA. This CDR3 is 10 amino acids long. The CDR3 region is CSVAGFEAFF. The CDR3 nucleotides are TGCAGCGTTGCCGGGTTTGAAGCTTTCTTT.

V usage is TRBV7-9 and J usage is TRBJ2-7; 7 nucleotides agree with TRBD2. The germline V gene has CDR1 SEHNR and CDR2 FQNEAQ (reference sequence). The V gene end was trimmed by 6 bases and the J gene end by 1 base; junction bases not matched to a gene: 9. The CDR3 spans 15 residues. The CDR3 region has the DNA TGTGCCAGCAGTCATACCCGGGACTATTCCTACGAGCAGTACTTC. Residues: CASSHTRDYSYEQYF.

V and J are TRBV6-5 and TRBJ2-1, with TRBD2 as a possible D gene (6 bases). The CDR3 covers 15 residues. V shed 5 bases and J shed 1 base, with 12 bases lying between them. Per the germline V gene, CDR1 is MNHEY and CDR2 is SVGAGI. CDR3 loop: CASSRSGLSYNEQFF. CDR3 DNA: TGTGCCAGCAGTCGCAGCGGGTTGTCCTACAATGAGCAGTTCTTC.

This chain connects TRBV7-8 to TRBJ2-3, with TRBD2 identical over 16 bases. V lost 3 bases to trimming and J lost 4 bases; unmatched junction nucleotides: 10. Germline assignment: CDR1 SGHVS and CDR2 FQNEAQ. This CDR3 contains 19 residues. This chain's CDR3 is CASSFSGTSGREDPDTQYF. In nucleotides, the CDR3 is TGTGCCAGCAGCTTCTCCGGGACTAGCGGGAGGGAGGACCCAGATACGCAGTATTTT.